A single sample gave rise to the 3 T cell receptor beta chains below, sequenced in a study of shared clonotypes between healthy human individuals. TCRdb's copy holds only in-frame clones and misses some; the assay was immunoSEQ multiplex PCR. The table shows 2 million or so clones, with 85% to 95% occurring only once. Material for sequencing was naive CD4+ T cells sorted from blood. Subset meaning: CD45RA+ positively selected. These receptors were obtained from a man aged 18 to 30 in good health.

The rearrangement links TRBV6-1 to TRBJ2-7; D is unresolved. V was pared by 2 bases and J by 0 bases, with 20 bases between. The CDR3 runs to 18 residues. Germline CDR1 and CDR2: MNHNS and SASEGT. CDR3 residues: CASSESGWAWTDSYEQYF. In nucleotides, the CDR3 is TGTGCCAGCAGTGAAAGTGGTTGGGCGTGGACGGACTCCTACGAGCAGTACTTC.

This chain uses TRBV7-9 with TRBJ2-7, with a possible D match to TRBD2 (6 bases). Trimming left V 0 bases short and J 9 bases short, with 15 bases between. CDR1 and CDR2 (germline): SEHNR, FQNEAQ (reference sequence). This CDR3 is built from 14 residues. The CDR3 DNA reads TGTGCCAGCAGCTTAGCGACGGACGGGAGCCGGCAGTACTTC. Protein sequence: CASSLATDGSRQYF.

The rearrangement links TRBV5-6 to TRBJ1-6; the D gene is possibly TRBD1 (5 bases). The CDR3 loop spans 13 amino acids. The V and J ends lost 9 bases and 6 bases respectively, with 13 bases between them. The germline V gene has CDR1 SGHDT and CDR2 YYEEEE. The CDR3 DNA is TGTGCCAATAGGGCCGGGGGTAATTCACCCCTCCACTTT. The encoded protein is CANRAGGNSPLHF.